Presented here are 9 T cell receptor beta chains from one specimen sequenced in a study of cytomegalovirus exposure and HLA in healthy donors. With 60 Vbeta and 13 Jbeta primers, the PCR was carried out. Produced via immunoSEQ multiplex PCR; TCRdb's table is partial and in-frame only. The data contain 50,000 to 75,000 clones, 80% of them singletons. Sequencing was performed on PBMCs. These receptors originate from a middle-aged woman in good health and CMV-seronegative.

CDR3 region: CASSQPGQGDTEAFF. In DNA form, the CDR3 reads TGTGCCAGCAGCCAACCAGGGCAAGGGGACACTGAAGCTTTCTTT. The chain joins TRBV4-2 to TRBJ1-1, with a possible D match to TRBD1 (5 bases). This CDR3 is built from 15 residues. CDR1 is LGHNA, CDR2 YNFKEQ, per germline. V was pared by 2 bases and J by 3 bases, with 13 bases between.

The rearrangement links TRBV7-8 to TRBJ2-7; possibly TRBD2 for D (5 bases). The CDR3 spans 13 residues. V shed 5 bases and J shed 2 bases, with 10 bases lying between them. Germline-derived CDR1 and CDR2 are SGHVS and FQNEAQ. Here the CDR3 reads CASSPGGPYEQYF. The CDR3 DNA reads TGTGCCAGCAGCCCCGGAGGACCCTACGAGCAGTACTTC.

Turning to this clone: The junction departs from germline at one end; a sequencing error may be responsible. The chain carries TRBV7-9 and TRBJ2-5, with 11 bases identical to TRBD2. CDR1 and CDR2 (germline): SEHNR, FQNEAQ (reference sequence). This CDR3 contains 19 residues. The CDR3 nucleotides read TGTTCCAGCAGCTTAGCAGGTAGTACTAGCGGGAGACTTGGAGAGACCCAGTACTTC. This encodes CSSSLAGSTSGRLGETQYF. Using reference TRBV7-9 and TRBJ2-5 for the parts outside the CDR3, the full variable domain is DTGVSQNPRHKITKRGQNVTFRCDPISEHNRLYWYRQTLGQGPEFLTYFQNEAQLEKSRLLSDRFSAERPKGSFSTLEIQRTEQGDSAMYLCSSSLAGSTSGRLGETQYFGPGTRLLVL.

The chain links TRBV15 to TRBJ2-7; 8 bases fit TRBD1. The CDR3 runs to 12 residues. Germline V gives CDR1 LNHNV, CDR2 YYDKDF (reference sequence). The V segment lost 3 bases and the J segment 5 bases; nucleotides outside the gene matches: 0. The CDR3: CATSRDRDEQYF. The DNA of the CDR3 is TGTGCCACCAGCAGGGACAGGGACGAGCAGTACTTC.

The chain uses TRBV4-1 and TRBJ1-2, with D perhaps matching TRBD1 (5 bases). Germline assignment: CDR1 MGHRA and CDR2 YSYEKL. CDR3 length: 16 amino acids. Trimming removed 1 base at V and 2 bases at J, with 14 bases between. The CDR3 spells CASSQVGGNENYGYTF. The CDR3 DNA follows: TGCGCCAGCAGCCAAGTGGGGGGGAACGAGAACTATGGCTACACCTTC.

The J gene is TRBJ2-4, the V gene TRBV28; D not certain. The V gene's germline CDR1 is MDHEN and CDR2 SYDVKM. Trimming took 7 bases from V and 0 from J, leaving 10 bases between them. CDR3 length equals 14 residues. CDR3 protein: CASNGALAKNIQYF. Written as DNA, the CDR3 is TGTGCCAGCAATGGAGCCCTAGCCAAAAACATTCAGTACTTC. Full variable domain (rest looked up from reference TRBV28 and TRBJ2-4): DVKVTQSSRYLVKRTGEKVFLECVQDMDHENMFWYRQDPGLGLRLIYFSYDVKMKEKGDIPEGYSVSREKKERFSLILESASTNQTSMYLCASNGALAKNIQYFGAGTRLSVL.

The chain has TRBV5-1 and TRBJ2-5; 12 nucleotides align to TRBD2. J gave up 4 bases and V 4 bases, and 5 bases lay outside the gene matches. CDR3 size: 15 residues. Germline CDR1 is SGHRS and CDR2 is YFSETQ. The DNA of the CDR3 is TGCGCCAGCAGCCTAGCGGGAGGGCGAACAGAGACCCAGTACTTC. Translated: CASSLAGGRTETQYF. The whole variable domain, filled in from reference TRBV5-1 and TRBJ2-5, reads KAGVTQTPRYLIKTRGQQVTLSCSPISGHRSVSWYQQTPGQGLQFLFEYFSETQRNKGNFPGRFSGRQFSNSRSEMNVSTLELGDSALYLCASSLAGGRTETQYFGPGTRLLVL.

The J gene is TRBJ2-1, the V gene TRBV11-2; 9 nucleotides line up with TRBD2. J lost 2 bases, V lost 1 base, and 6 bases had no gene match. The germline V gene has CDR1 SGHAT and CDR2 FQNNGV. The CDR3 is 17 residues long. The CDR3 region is CASSLGGASGAYNEQFF. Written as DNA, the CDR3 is TGTGCCAGCAGCTTAGGGGGGGCTAGCGGGGCCTACAATGAGCAGTTCTTC.

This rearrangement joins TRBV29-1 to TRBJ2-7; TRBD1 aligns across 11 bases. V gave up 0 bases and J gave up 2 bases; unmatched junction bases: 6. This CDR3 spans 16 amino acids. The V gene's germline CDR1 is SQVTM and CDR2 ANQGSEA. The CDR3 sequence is CSVEDPGTGGTYEQYF. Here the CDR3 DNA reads TGCAGCGTTGAAGATCCCGGGACAGGGGGTACCTACGAGCAGTACTTC.